The T cell receptor beta chain under discussion was sequenced for a study of blood T cell repertoires in COVID-19. Study-wide context: Donors in the United States, Italy and Spain gave samples during acute or convalescent COVID-19.

Under the authors' procedure: The assay estimated nucleated cells by amplifying reference gene primers. Assay used: immunoSEQ multiplex PCR; TCRdb lists only in-frame clones, some missing. Clone size and the V and J calls come from that table; the DNA yielded D and trimming. The repertoire holds 85,000 to 100,000 clones, with about four fifths as singletons. This CDR3 is 15 amino acids long. V was shortened by 4 bases and J by 4 bases, with 14 bases between the two germline ends. Germline V CDR1 and CDR2: SGHRS, YFSETQ. The material sequenced was peripheral blood. The sequence was collected from a human donor in a cohort sampled during active COVID-19. The chain couples TRBV5-1 to TRBJ2-2, with TRBD1 as a possible D gene (6 bases). As DNA, the CDR3 is TGCGCCAGCAGCATCCAGGGGAGTCGCACCGGGGAGCTGTTTTTT. Protein product: CASSIQGSRTGELFF.